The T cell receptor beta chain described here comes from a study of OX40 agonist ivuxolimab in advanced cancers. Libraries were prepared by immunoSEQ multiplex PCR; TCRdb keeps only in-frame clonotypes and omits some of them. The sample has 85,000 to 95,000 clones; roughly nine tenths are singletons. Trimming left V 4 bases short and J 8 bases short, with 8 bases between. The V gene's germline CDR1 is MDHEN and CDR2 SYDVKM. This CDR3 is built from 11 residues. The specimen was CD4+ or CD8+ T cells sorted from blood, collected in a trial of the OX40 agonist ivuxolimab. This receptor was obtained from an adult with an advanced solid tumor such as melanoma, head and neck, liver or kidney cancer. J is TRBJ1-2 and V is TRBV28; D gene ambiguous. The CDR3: CASSSYMGYTF. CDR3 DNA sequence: TGTGCCAGCAGTTCCTACATGGGCTACACCTTC.